A single sample gave rise to the 6 T cell receptor beta chains below, sequenced in a study of blood T cell repertoires in COVID-19. Repertoires were generated with immunoSEQ multiplex PCR, while TCRdb's copy carries only in-frame clones and drops some. Among over 10,000 clones listed, 85% to 90% were seen once. The sequencing input was peripheral blood. These receptors originate from a woman aged 60-75 years with active COVID-19.

This clone was picked up a small number of times. The gene calls are TRBV7-8 and TRBJ1-1; D perhaps matches TRBD1 (6 bases). Germline CDR1 and CDR2: SGHVS and FQNEAQ. V was cut by 3 bases and J by 1 base, with 12 bases left in between. This CDR3 region has 15 residues. The CDR3 DNA is TGTGCCAGCAGCTTTTCCTCGACAGGGAACACTGAAGCTTTCTTT. This sequence encodes CASSFSSTGNTEAFF.

The V gene is TRBV4-2, the J gene TRBJ1-2; TRBD1 matches 11 bases. Unmatched junction bases numbered 7, after V lost 2 bases and J lost 11 bases. The CDR3 contains 14 residues. The germline V gene encodes CDR1 LGHNA and CDR2 YNFKEQ. CDR3 nucleotides: TGTGCCAGCAGCCAACCGGGACAGGGGGAATCGTACACCTTC. Its translation is CASSQPGQGESYTF.

This clone showed up just once. The V and J genes are TRBV4-1 and TRBJ1-4; unclear D gene. CDR3 length: 14 amino acids. Germline V CDR1 and CDR2: MGHRA, YSYEKL. Between the trimmed V and J ends, which lost 0 bases and 8 bases, there was a span of 10 bases. CDR3 DNA: TGCGCCAGCAGCCAAGATCGGGGTGACGAAAAACTGTTTTTT. Amino acid sequence: CASSQDRGDEKLFF.

V is TRBV19 and J is TRBJ2-1; D possibly corresponds to TRBD1 (5 bases). V lost 3 bases and J 2 bases, leaving 14 bases between the germline ends. Per germline, CDR1 LNHDA and CDR2 SQIVND (reference sequence). The CDR3 length is 16 residues. The DNA for the CDR3 is TGTGCCAGTAGTATGCGTGAAGGCAGGGCCTACAATGAGCAGTTCTTC. Amino acid sequence: CASSMREGRAYNEQFF.

V gene TRBV13 combines with J gene TRBJ1-2, with a tentative D call TRBD1 (5 bases). Between the trimmed V and J ends, which lost 3 bases and 7 bases, there was a span of 9 bases. CDR1 PRHDT and CDR2 FYEKMQ come from the germline V gene (reference sequence). The CDR3 extends over 12 amino acids. The CDR3 here is CASSFGGSGYTF. As DNA, the CDR3 is TGTGCCAGCAGCTTCGGGGGGTCTGGCTACACCTTC.

This clone has a single count. The CDR3 is CASSIRGDLGEQFF. In DNA, the CDR3 is TGTGCCAGTAGTATACGTGGAGACTTAGGTGAGCAGTTCTTC. This sequence joins TRBV19 and TRBJ2-1; D gene unclear. The V gene's germline CDR1 is LNHDA and CDR2 SQIVND (reference sequence). Between the trimmed V and J ends, which lost 2 bases and 9 bases, there was a span of 14 bases. The CDR3 runs to 14 residues.